Below are 30 T cell receptor beta chains sequenced from a single sample in a study of T cells in localized non-small cell lung cancer. The table came from immunoSEQ multiplex PCR; TCRdb's copy has only in-frame clones and leaves some out. The data show about 74,000 clones, with 70% to 85% seen just once and 1% to 1.5% held by the top ten. The material was peripheral blood, obtained before any cancer treatment. These TCRs come from a female donor of 60 years or more with stage I lung adenocarcinoma.

The sample holds a few counts of this clone. CDR3 sequence (DNA): TGTGCCAGCAGGTCCTCGGACAGGATGGAGCTGTTTTTT. Its translation: CASRSSDRMELFF. The J gene is TRBJ2-2, the V gene TRBV9; TRBD1 agrees at 7 bases. In germline, CDR1 is SGDLS, CDR2 YYNGEE. After removal of 5 bases from V and 10 bases from J, the junction contained 8 bases not matched to a gene. The CDR3 sequence is 13 residues long.

This chain uses TRBV6-5 with TRBJ1-5; D is unresolved. Trimming shortened V by 3 bases and J by 6 bases, and 9 bases separated the two germline ends. Germline lookup yields CDR1 MNHEY and CDR2 SVGAGI. The CDR3 is 13 amino acids. CDR3 DNA: TGTGCCAGCAGTTATAGGGAGGGTCAGCCCCAGCATTTT. Protein product: CASSYREGQPQHF.

This sequence joins TRBV7-2 and TRBJ1-2; D is unresolved. Germline V gives CDR1 SGHTA, CDR2 FQGNSA. The CDR3 sequence is 11 residues long. V was clipped by 4 bases and J by 8 bases, with 8 bases between them. This CDR3 reads CASSSMGGYTF. CDR3 in DNA: TGTGCCAGCAGCTCAATGGGGGGCTACACCTTC.

The J gene is TRBJ2-3, the V gene TRBV10-2; 10 bases line up with TRBD2. This CDR3 has 15 residues. Germline V CDR1 and CDR2: WSHSY, SAAADI. V dropped 5 bases and J dropped 4; count of bases not matched to a gene: 6. CDR3 protein: CASSLSGGVADTQYF. The CDR3 DNA sequence: TGCGCCAGCAGTCTCAGCGGGGGGGTGGCAGATACGCAGTATTTT.

The rearrangement uses TRBV11-2 and TRBJ1-6, with D possibly matching TRBD1 (6 bases). Germline CDR1 and CDR2: SGHAT and FQNNGV. Trimming took off 7 bases at V and 11 bases at J, with 21 bases between the two ends. This CDR3 is built from 15 residues. CDR3 amino acids: CASTHGRTDITPLHF. For the CDR3, the DNA is TGTGCCAGCACCCATGGCCGGACAGACATCACACCCCTCCACTTT. Full variable domain (rest looked up from reference TRBV11-2 and TRBJ1-6): EAGVAQSPRYKIIEKRQSVAFWCNPISGHATLYWYQQILGQGPKLLIQFQNNGVVDDSQLPKDRFSAERLKGVDSTLKIQPAKLEDSAVYLCASTHGRTDITPLHFGNGTRLTVT.

V usage is TRBV18 and J usage is TRBJ2-7; the D call may be TRBD1 or TRBD2 (5 bases each). Germline V gene sequence: CDR1 KGHSH, CDR2 LQKENI. This CDR3 has 17 residues. Trimming took 1 base from V and 0 from J, leaving 16 bases between them. The CDR3 DNA sequence: TGTGCCAGCTCACCACTAAGCCCCGGGGACCGCTCCTACGAGCAGTACTTC. As protein: CASSPLSPGDRSYEQYF.

The chain uses TRBV5-4 and TRBJ1-2; 10 positions agree with TRBD1. Trimming cost V 0 bases and J 5 bases; bases outside gene matches: 7. CDR1 is SGHNT and CDR2 is YYREEE in the germline V gene (reference sequence). The CDR3 spans 16 residues. CDR3 amino acids: CASSLAGQGVFYGYTF. CDR3 in DNA: TGTGCCAGCAGCTTGGCAGGACAGGGGGTTTTTTATGGCTACACCTTC.

The chain recombines TRBV7-6 with TRBJ2-5, with D maybe TRBD2 (6 bases). This CDR3 spans 13 amino acids. Germline V CDR1 and CDR2: SGHVS, FNYEAQ. Trimming left V 1 base short and J 4 bases short, with 7 bases between. CDR3: CASSLVGGETQYF. In DNA form, the CDR3 reads TGTGCCAGCAGCTTAGTGGGGGGAGAGACCCAGTACTTC.

This chain connects TRBV6-5 to TRBJ1-1; D is ambiguous. This CDR3 has 13 residues. CDR1 and CDR2 from the germline V gene are MNHEY and SVGAGI. V lost 6 bases and J 1 base, leaving 9 bases between the germline ends. The CDR3 sequence is CASRPLRNTEAFF. The CDR3 region has the DNA TGTGCCAGCAGACCCCTACGGAACACTGAAGCTTTCTTT.

The chain has TRBV6-1 and TRBJ1-3; D may be TRBD1 (5 bases). The V and J ends lost 4 bases and 1 base respectively, with 20 bases between them. This CDR3 contains 18 residues. Germline V gene data show CDR1 as MNHNS and CDR2 as SASEGT. CDR3 sequence (DNA): TGTGCCAGCAGTGGGTTGTTTGGGGGGGTTACTTCTGGAAACACCATATATTTT. It codes for CASSGLFGGVTSGNTIYF.

This clone was seen once. The J gene is TRBJ1-1, the V gene TRBV6-6; no firm D call. The CDR3 is 14 residues long. The V and J ends lost 6 bases and 11 bases respectively, with 22 bases between them. Germline V gene data show CDR1 as MNHNY and CDR2 as SVGAGI (reference sequence). The CDR3 protein is CASRDQRVVGGAFF. As DNA, the CDR3 is TGTGCCAGCAGGGACCAACGGGTGGTCGGCGGGGCTTTCTTT.

The chain uses TRBV27 and TRBJ2-1, with 8 bases identical to TRBD2. V lost 3 bases to trimming and J lost 9 bases; unmatched junction nucleotides: 16. From germline, CDR1 is MNHEY and CDR2 SMNVEV (reference sequence). This CDR3 has 17 residues. The CDR3 spells CASSLWPGLGTGGEQFF. The DNA for the CDR3 is TGTGCCAGCAGTTTGTGGCCGGGACTAGGAACAGGCGGTGAGCAGTTCTTC.

The chain joins TRBV5-1 to TRBJ2-1, with TRBD2 matching 13 bases. J lost 8 bases, V lost 4 bases, and 12 bases had no gene match. The germline V gene encodes CDR1 SGHRS and CDR2 YFSETQ. This CDR3 contains 17 residues. CDR3 in amino acids: CASSPRLAGGRGDEQFF. The CDR3 DNA follows: TGCGCCAGCAGCCCTCGACTAGCGGGAGGTCGGGGGGATGAGCAGTTCTTC.

The rearrangement uses TRBV7-2 and TRBJ2-7; 7 nucleotides align to TRBD1. The tail of the sequence fits TRBJ2-1 better, so the J call may be wrong. Germline-derived CDR1 and CDR2 are SGHTA and FQGNSA. CDR3 size: 14 residues. The CDR3 loop reads CASSGQDRRGEQFF. Written as DNA, the CDR3 is TGTGCCAGCAGCGGACAGGACCGCCGCGGTGAGCAGTTCTTC.

This clone occurred once. This chain links TRBV6-5 with TRBJ2-5; a possible D gene is TRBD1 (6 bases). From germline, CDR1 is MNHEY and CDR2 SVGAGI. Trimming removed 0 bases at V and 1 base at J, with 9 bases between. The CDR3 contains 15 residues. The CDR3 DNA is TGTGCCAGCAGTTACTCGTGGACAGCCCAAGAGACCCAGTACTTC. It specifies CASSYSWTAQETQYF.

The chain recombines TRBV18 with TRBJ2-1; 9 bases map to TRBD2. Trimming cost V 0 bases and J 10 bases; bases outside gene matches: 1. The CDR3 is made up of 13 amino acids. The germline CDR1 and CDR2 sequences are KGHSH and LQKENI. The CDR3 sequence is CASSPPGLAEQFF. As DNA, the CDR3 is TGTGCCAGCTCACCACCCGGACTAGCGGAGCAGTTCTTC.

The V call is TRBV4-2, the J call TRBJ2-6; perhaps TRBD2 as D (5 bases). In germline, CDR1 is LGHNA, CDR2 YNFKEQ. The V and J ends lost 7 bases and 4 bases respectively, with 14 bases between them. The CDR3 contains 15 residues. The CDR3 sequence: CASNPGEGGANVLTF. CDR3 coding DNA: TGTGCCAGCAACCCCGGGGAAGGAGGGGCCAACGTCCTGACTTTC.

The chain couples TRBV29-1 to TRBJ1-5; a possible D gene is TRBD1 (5 bases). The CDR3 spans 12 residues. Germline CDR1 SQVTM, CDR2 ANQGSEA. The V end was cut by 6 bases, the J end by 5 bases, with 11 bases between. The CDR3 protein is CSVGRDDQPQHF. CDR3 DNA: TGCAGCGTCGGCCGGGACGATCAGCCCCAGCATTTT. The whole variable domain, filled in from reference TRBV29-1 and TRBJ1-5, reads SAVISQKPSRDICQRGTSLTIQCQVDSQVTMMFWYRQQPGQSLTLIATANQGSEATYESGFVIDKFPISRPNLTFSTLTVSNMSPEDSSIYLCSVGRDDQPQHFGDGTRLSIL.

V usage is TRBV27 and J usage is TRBJ1-2, with D perhaps matching TRBD1 (6 bases). Deletions cut 3 bases from V and 8 bases from J, with 13 bases between. Per germline, CDR1 MNHEY and CDR2 SMNVEV (reference sequence). The CDR3 length is 13 residues. In DNA form, the CDR3 reads TGTGCCAGCAGTTTCTCACAGGGCAGCGGCTACACCTTC. As protein: CASSFSQGSGYTF.

The chain combines TRBV5-4 with TRBJ2-5; TRBD2 matches 11 bases. CDR3 size: 15 residues. Germline CDR1 SGHNT, CDR2 YYREEE (reference sequence). V gave up 5 bases and J gave up 0 bases; unmatched junction bases: 3. The CDR3 loop is CASSATSGDQETQYF. DNA for the CDR3: TGTGCCAGCAGTGCGACTAGCGGGGACCAAGAGACCCAGTACTTC.

The gene calls are TRBV5-1 and TRBJ2-3; the match to TRBD1 covers 10 bases. J gave up 3 bases and V 4 bases, and 5 bases lay outside the gene matches. Germline V gives CDR1 SGHRS, CDR2 YFSETQ. CDR3 size: 15 residues. The CDR3 loop is CASSTTGGTTDTQYF. For the CDR3, the DNA is TGCGCCAGCAGCACGACAGGGGGCACTACAGATACGCAGTATTTT.

The chain carries TRBV4-3 and TRBJ2-5; 7 bases line up with TRBD2. CDR1 is LGHNA, CDR2 YSLEER, per germline. The CDR3 contains 17 residues. V dropped 0 bases and J dropped 5; count of bases not matched to a gene: 12. CDR3 sequence reads: CASSQDPPSGTGETQYF. The CDR3 DNA reads TGCGCCAGCAGCCAAGATCCCCCTAGCGGAACGGGGGAGACCCAGTACTTC.

There are a few counts of this clone. This chain uses TRBV5-8 with TRBJ2-5; TRBD2 matches at 9 bases. The V segment lost 0 bases and the J segment 1 base; nucleotides outside the gene matches: 4. This CDR3 comprises 16 residues. The V gene's germline CDR1 is SGHTS and CDR2 YDEGEE. CDR3 sequence: CASSLGPSGIQETQYF. Here the CDR3 DNA reads TGTGCCAGCAGCTTGGGTCCTAGCGGGATCCAAGAGACCCAGTACTTC.

The genes are TRBV19 and TRBJ1-5; TRBD1 might be the D (6 bases). The V gene's germline CDR1 is LNHDA and CDR2 SQIVND (reference sequence). The CDR3 is made up of 16 amino acids. V gave up 1 base and J gave up 7 bases, with 17 bases separating them. This CDR3 reads CASSIVFRAGDQPQHF. The CDR3 DNA reads TGTGCCAGTAGTATAGTCTTTAGGGCAGGGGACCAGCCCCAGCATTTT.

J is TRBJ1-5 and V is TRBV11-2; possibly TRBD1 for D (5 bases). The CDR3 spans 15 residues. The V end lost 5 bases, the J end lost 6 bases, and 17 bases lay between the germline ends. In germline, CDR1 is SGHAT, CDR2 FQNNGV. As DNA, the CDR3 is TGTGCCAGCAGCCTATTGGGGGGAGGTGGTCAGCCCCAGCATTTT. Encoded protein: CASSLLGGGGQPQHF. The variable domain in full, with the rest retrieved from reference TRBV11-2 and TRBJ1-5, is EAGVAQSPRYKIIEKRQSVAFWCNPISGHATLYWYQQILGQGPKLLIQFQNNGVVDDSQLPKDRFSAERLKGVDSTLKIQPAKLEDSAVYLCASSLLGGGGQPQHFGDGTRLSIL.

The chain combines TRBV7-9 with TRBJ2-5; D call uncertain. The CDR3 spans 14 residues. V dropped 1 base and J dropped 5 bases, with 11 bases sitting between them. Germline V lookup: CDR1 SEHNR, CDR2 FQNEAQ (reference sequence). For the CDR3, the DNA is TGTGCCAGCAGCTTAGGTTTTTTTTGGGAGACCCAGTACTTC. This codes for CASSLGFFWETQYF.

V gene TRBV21-1 combines with J gene TRBJ2-4. TRBV21-1 is classified as a pseudogene. The CDR3 is 17 amino acids. Here the CDR3 reads CASSKGITDGVKNIQYF. CDR3 bases: TGTGCCAGCAGCAAGGGTATCACAGACGGAGTCAAAAACATTCAGTACTTC.

This clone was counted once. V gene TRBV19 combines with J gene TRBJ2-5; TRBD2 matches at 10 bases. The CDR3 is 16 amino acids. With V trimmed by 2 bases and J by 3 bases, 6 bases remained unmatched. Per the germline V gene, CDR1 is LNHDA and CDR2 is SQIVND (reference sequence). The CDR3 DNA sequence: TGTGCCAGTAGTATAAGGAGGCTAGCGGGAGAAGAGACCCAGTACTTC. Translated: CASSIRRLAGEETQYF.

The table lists this clone with a count of one. The chain has TRBV27 and TRBJ2-1; D is uncertain. The CDR3 sequence is 15 residues long. V was clipped by 4 bases and J by 0 bases, with 10 bases between them. In germline, CDR1 is MNHEY, CDR2 SMNVEV (reference sequence). The CDR3 bases are TGTGCCAGCAGTTCACTTGGAAGCTCCTACAATGAGCAGTTCTTC. This translates into CASSSLGSSYNEQFF.

V gene TRBV5-4 combines with J gene TRBJ1-3; D is perhaps TRBD1 (5 bases). The CDR3 loop spans 16 amino acids. Germline CDR1 and CDR2: SGHNT and YYREEE (reference sequence). Trimming stripped 4 bases from V and 4 bases from J, with 18 bases between. CDR3 nucleotide sequence: TGTGCCAGCAGCCCCGGGGGGGTACAGGCCGGAAACACCATATATTTT. It is translated as CASSPGGVQAGNTIYF.